This T cell receptor beta chain was captured by sequencing in a study of blood T cell repertoires in COVID-19. Study details: Acute-phase and convalescent COVID-19 samples originated in the United States, Italy and Spain. Sources were T cells, B-cell-depleted T cells, or PBMCs; the material itself was cDNA or gDNA.

The table came from immunoSEQ multiplex PCR; TCRdb's copy has only in-frame clones and leaves some out. The sample shows approximately 250,000 clones, 80% to 90% of them seen only once. The germline CDR1 and CDR2 sequences are SGHVS and FNYEAQ. This CDR3 has 16 residues. Trimming removed 3 bases from V and 0 bases from J, with 14 bases in between. Living in about two dozen US areas, the participants were between roughly 18 and 89 years of age. Participant-given clinical history determined each cohort assignment. The gene calls are TRBV7-6 and TRBJ1-1, with no clear D. The sequence was obtained from a woman in her 30s with acute COVID-19. Sequences were obtained from PBMCs or T cells enriched from blood (not recorded which). This CDR3 is CASSLAVQAVNTEAFF. DNA of the CDR3: TGTGCCAGCAGCTTGGCAGTGCAGGCTGTGAACACTGAAGCTTTCTTT.